This record covers a single TCR beta chain. The antigen is undetermined. The entry originates in a study of shared clonotypes between healthy human individuals. Regarding the study as a whole: Non-shared clonotypes were found to have lower generation probabilities than the clonotypes that were shared by all four of the sorted-subset donors.

CD8 cells regarded as naive lacked CD45RO, were positively chosen for CCR7, and omitted terminally differentiated effector memory CD45RA+ cells. Germline-derived CDR1 and CDR2 are KGHSH and LQKENI. V lost 6 bases to trimming and J lost 0 bases, with 12 bases between them. The length of the CDR3 is 14 residues. Clones were sequenced by immunoSEQ multiplex PCR, and TCRdb holds only the in-frame ones, with some missing. The data hold some 2 million clones, with roughly 94% observed a single time. The chain links TRBV18 to TRBJ2-7; D is undetermined. Input material: naive CD8+ T cells sorted from blood. This receptor was identified in a man younger than 35 in good health. The CDR3 loop is CASSNNAYSYEQYF. The DNA for the CDR3 is TGTGCCAGCTCGAATAACGCGTACTCCTACGAGCAGTACTTC.